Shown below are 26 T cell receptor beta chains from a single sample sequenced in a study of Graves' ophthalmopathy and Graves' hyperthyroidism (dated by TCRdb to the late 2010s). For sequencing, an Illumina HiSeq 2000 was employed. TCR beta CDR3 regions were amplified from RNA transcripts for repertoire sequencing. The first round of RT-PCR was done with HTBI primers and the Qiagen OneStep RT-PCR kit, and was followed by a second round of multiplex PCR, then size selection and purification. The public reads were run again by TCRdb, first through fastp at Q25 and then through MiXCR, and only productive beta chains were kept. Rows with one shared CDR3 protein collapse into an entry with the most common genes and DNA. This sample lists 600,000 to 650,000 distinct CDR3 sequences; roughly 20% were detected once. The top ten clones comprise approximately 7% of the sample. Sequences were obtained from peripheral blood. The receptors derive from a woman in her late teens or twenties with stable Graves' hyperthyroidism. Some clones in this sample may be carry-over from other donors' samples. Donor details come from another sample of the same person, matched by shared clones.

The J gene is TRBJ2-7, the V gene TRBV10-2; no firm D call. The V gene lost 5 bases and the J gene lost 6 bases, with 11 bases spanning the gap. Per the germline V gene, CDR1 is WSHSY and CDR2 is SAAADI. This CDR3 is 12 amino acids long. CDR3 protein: CASSHVLGEQYF. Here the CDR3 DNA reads TGCGCCAGCAGTCACGTGCTGGGCGAGCAGTACTTC.

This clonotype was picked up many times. CDR3 sequence reads: CASSLEVHNYEQYF. The DNA of the CDR3 is TGTGCCAGCAGCTTAGAGGTACACAATTACGAGCAGTACTTC. The chain has TRBV11-2 and TRBJ2-7; D is undetermined. V dropped 0 bases and J dropped 4 bases, with 10 bases sitting between them. In germline, CDR1 is SGHAT, CDR2 FQNNGV. The CDR3 is made up of 14 amino acids. Complete variable domain (other parts from reference TRBV11-2 and TRBJ2-7): EAGVAQSPRYKIIEKRQSVAFWCNPISGHATLYWYQQILGQGPKLLIQFQNNGVVDDSQLPKDRFSAERLKGVDSTLKIQPAKLEDSAVYLCASSLEVHNYEQYFGPGTRLTVT.

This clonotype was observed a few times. The CDR3: CASSRGVWTEAFF. The DNA for the CDR3 is TGTGCCAGTAGTAGGGGCGTGTGGACTGAAGCTTTCTTT. This sequence joins TRBV19 and TRBJ1-1, with D maybe TRBD1 (5 bases). Germline V gene sequence: CDR1 LNHDA, CDR2 SQIVND (reference sequence). Deletions cut 4 bases from V and 5 bases from J, with 11 bases between. CDR3 length equals 13 residues.

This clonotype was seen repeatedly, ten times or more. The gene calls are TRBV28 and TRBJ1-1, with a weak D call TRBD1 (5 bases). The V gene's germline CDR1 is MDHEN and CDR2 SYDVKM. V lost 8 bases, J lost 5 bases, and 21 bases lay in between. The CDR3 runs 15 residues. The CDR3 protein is CASRPGTLGETEAFF. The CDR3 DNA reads TGTGCCAGCCGACCAGGGACTCTCGGGGAGACTGAAGCTTTCTTT.

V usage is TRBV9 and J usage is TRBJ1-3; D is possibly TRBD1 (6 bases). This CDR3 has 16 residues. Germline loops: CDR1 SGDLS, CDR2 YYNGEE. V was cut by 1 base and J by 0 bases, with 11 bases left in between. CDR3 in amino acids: CASSVTGAASGNTIYF. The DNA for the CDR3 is TGTGCCAGCAGCGTAACGGGGGCGGCCTCTGGAAACACCATATATTTT.

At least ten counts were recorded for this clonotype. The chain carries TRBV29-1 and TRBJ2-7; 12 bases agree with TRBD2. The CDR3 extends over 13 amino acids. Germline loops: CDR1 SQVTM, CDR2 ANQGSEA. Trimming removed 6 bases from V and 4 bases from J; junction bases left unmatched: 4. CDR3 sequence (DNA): TGCAGCGTGAGGACTAGCGGGATTTACGAGCAGTACTTC. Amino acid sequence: CSVRTSGIYEQYF.

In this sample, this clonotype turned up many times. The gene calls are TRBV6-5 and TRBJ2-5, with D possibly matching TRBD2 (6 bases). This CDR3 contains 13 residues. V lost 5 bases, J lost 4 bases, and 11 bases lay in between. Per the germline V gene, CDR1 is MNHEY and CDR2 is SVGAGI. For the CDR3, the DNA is TGTGCCAGCAGTAACCTCGGGAGAGAGACCCAGTACTTC. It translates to CASSNLGRETQYF.

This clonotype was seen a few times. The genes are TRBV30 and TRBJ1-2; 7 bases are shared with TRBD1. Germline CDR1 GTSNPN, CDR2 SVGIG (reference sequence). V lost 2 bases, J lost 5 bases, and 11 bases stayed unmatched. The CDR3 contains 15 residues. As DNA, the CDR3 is TGTGCCTGGAGTAGCGACAGGGAATCCGAATATGGCTACACCTTC. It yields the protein CAWSSDRESEYGYTF.

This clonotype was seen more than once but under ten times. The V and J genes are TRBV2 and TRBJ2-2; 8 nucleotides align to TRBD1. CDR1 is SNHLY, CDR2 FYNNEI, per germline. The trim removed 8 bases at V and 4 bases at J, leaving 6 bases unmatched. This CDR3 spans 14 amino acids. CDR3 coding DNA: TGTGCCAGCGGACAGGGTGTGAGCACCGGGGAGCTGTTTTTT. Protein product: CASGQGVSTGELFF.

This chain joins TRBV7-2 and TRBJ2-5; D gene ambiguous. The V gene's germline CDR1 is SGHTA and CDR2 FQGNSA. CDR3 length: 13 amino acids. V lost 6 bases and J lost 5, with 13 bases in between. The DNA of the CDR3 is TGTGCCAGCAGTGGCACGGACGGGGAGACCCAGTACTTC. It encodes CASSGTDGETQYF. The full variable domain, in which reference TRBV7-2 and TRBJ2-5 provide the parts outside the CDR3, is GAGVSQSPSNKVTEKGKDVELRCDPISGHTALYWYRQSLGQGLEFLIYFQGNSAPDKSGLPSDRFSAERTGGSVSTLTIQRTQQEDSAVYLCASSGTDGETQYFGPGTRLLVL.

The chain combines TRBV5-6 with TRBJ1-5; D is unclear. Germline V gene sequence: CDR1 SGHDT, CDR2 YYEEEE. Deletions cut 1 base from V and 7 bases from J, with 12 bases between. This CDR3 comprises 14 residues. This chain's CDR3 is CASSLWQNWQPQHF. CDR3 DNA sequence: TGTGCCAGCAGCTTGTGGCAAAACTGGCAGCCCCAGCATTTT.

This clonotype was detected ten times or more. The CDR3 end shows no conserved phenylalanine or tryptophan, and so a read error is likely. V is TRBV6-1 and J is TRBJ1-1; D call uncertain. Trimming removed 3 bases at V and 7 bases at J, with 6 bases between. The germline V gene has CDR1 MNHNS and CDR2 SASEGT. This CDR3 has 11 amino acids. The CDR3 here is CASSDRIEAFL. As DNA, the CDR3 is TGTGCCAGCAGTGACAGAATTGAAGCTTTCCTT.

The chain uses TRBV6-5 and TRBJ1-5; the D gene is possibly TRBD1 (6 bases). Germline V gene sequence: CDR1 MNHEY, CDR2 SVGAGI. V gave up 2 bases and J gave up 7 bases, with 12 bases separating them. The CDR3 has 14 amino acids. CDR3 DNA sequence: TGTGCCAGCAGTTACGCCAGGGGATGGCAGCCCCAGCATTTT. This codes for CASSYARGWQPQHF.

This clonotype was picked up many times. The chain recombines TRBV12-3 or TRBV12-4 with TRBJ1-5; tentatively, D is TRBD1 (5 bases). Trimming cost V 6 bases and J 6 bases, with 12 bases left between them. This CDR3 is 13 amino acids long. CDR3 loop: CASSYSRAQPQHF. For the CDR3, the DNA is TGTGCCAGCAGCTATTCCAGGGCTCAGCCCCAGCATTTT.

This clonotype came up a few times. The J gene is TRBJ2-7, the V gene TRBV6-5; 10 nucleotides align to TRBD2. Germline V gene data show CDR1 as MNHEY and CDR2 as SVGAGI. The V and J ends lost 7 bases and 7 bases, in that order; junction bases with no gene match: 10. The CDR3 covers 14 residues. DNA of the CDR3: TGTGCCAGCACTGTACTAGCGGGGCCTGAAGAGCAGTACTTC. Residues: CASTVLAGPEEQYF.

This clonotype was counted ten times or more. The CDR3 DNA is TGCAGTGCCCAGAGGGGAGGGACAGGGGCTGGGTATGGCTACACCTTC. Residues: CSAQRGGTGAGYGYTF. This chain joins TRBV20-1 and TRBJ1-2, with 10 nucleotides matching TRBD1. The CDR3 consists of 16 residues. Trimming cost V 6 bases and J 5 bases; bases outside gene matches: 15. Germline values: CDR1 DFQATT, CDR2 SNEGSKA (reference sequence).

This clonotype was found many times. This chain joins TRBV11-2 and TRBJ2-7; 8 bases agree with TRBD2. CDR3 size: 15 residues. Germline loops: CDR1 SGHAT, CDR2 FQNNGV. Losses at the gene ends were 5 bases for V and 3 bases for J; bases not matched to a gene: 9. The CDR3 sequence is CASSISLAGIYEQYF. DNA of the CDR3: TGTGCCAGCAGCATCTCTTTAGCGGGGATCTACGAGCAGTACTTC.

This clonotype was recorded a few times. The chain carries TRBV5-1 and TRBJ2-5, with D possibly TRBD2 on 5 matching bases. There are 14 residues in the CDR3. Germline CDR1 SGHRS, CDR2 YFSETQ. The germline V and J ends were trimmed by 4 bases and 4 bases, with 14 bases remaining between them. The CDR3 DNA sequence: TGCGCCAGCAGCCTCTACCCGGGGAGAGAGACCCAGTACTTC. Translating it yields CASSLYPGRETQYF.

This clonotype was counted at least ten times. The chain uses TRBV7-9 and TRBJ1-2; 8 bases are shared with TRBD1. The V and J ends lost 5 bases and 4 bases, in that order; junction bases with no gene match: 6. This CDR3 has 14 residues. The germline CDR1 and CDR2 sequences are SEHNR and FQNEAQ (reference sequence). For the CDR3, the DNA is TGTGCCAGCAGCCCGCAGGGGGCGGGCTATGGCTACACCTTC. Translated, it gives CASSPQGAGYGYTF.

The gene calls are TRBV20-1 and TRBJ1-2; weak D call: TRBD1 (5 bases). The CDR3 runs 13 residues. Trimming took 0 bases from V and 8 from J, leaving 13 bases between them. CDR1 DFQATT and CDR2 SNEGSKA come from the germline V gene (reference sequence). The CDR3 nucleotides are TGCAGTGCTAGAGAAGGGTGGGACTTCGGCTACACCTTC. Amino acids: CSAREGWDFGYTF.

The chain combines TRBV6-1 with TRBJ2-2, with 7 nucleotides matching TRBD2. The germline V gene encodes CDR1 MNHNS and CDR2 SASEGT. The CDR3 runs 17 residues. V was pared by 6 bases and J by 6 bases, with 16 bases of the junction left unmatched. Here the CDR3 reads CASSRRPSGLVPGELFF. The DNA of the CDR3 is TGTGCCAGCAGCCGAAGACCGAGCGGACTAGTTCCCGGGGAGCTGTTTTTT.

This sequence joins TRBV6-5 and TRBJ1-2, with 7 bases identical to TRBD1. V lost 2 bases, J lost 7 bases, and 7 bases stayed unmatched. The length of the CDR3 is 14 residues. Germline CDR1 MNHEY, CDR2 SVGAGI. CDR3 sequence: CASSYGQGVSGYTF. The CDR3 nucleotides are TGTGCCAGCAGTTACGGCCAGGGGGTATCTGGCTACACCTTC.

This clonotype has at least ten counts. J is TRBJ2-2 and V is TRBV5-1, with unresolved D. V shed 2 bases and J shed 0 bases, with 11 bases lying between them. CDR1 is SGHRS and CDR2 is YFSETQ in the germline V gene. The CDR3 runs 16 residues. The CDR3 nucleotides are TGCGCCAGCAGCTTAAGTCCGACAACGAACACCGGGGAGCTGTTTTTT. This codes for CASSLSPTTNTGELFF.

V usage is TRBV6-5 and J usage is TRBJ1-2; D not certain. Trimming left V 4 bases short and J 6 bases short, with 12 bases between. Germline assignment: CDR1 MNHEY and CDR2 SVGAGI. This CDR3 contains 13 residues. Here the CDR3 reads CASSSGPVHGYTF. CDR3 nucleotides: TGTGCCAGCAGTTCCGGGCCAGTCCATGGCTACACCTTC.

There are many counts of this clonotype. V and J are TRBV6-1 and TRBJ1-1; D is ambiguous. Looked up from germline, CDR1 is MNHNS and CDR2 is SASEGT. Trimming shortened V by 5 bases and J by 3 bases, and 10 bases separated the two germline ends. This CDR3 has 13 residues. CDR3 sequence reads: CASSRNWDTEAFF. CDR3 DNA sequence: TGTGCCAGCAGTAGGAATTGGGACACTGAAGCTTTCTTT.

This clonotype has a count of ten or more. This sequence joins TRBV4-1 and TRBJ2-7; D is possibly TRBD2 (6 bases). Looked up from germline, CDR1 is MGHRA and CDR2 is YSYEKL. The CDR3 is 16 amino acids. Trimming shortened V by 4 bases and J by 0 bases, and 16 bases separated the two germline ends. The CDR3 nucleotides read TGCGCCAGCAGCCTAGCGGAGACGCTGAGCTCCTACGAGCAGTACTTC. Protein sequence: CASSLAETLSSYEQYF.